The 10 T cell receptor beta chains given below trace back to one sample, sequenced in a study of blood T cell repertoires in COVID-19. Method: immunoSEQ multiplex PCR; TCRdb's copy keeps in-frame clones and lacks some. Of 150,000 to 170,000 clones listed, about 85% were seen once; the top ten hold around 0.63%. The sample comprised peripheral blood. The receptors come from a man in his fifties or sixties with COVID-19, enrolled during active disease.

CDR3 nucleotide sequence: TGTGCCAGCACCCAGACAGGGGGCGCAACTGAAGCTTTCTTT. Translation: CASTQTGGATEAFF. The chain couples TRBV7-9 to TRBJ1-1, with TRBD1 matching 10 bases. The CDR3 length is 14 residues. With V trimmed by 7 bases and J by 5 bases, 7 bases remained unmatched. Looked up from germline, CDR1 is SEHNR and CDR2 is FQNEAQ (reference sequence).

The CDR3 loop reads CASSPPLAQSSYNEQFF. CDR3 bases: TGTGCCAGCTCACCACCTCTAGCACAGAGCTCCTACAATGAGCAGTTCTTC. This chain links TRBV18 with TRBJ2-1, with D maybe TRBD2 (5 bases). Germline assignment: CDR1 KGHSH and CDR2 LQKENI. CDR3 length equals 17 residues. Between the trimmed V and J ends, which lost 0 bases and 0 bases, there was a span of 12 bases.

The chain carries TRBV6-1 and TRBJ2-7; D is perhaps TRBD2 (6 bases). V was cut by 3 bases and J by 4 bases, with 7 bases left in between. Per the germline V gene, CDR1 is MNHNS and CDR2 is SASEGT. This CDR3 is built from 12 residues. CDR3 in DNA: TGTGCCAGCAGTGATGGGAGGTACGAGCAGTACTTC. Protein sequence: CASSDGRYEQYF.

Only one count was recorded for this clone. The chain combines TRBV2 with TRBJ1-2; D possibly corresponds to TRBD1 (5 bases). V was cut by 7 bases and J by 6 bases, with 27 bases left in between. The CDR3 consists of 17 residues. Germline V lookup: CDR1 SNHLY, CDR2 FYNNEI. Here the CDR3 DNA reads TGTGCCAGCATGTTGGGCTGGGTCGCCCGGGGGTCCCATGGCTACACCTTC. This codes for CASMLGWVARGSHGYTF.

The CDR3 region is CSVEDLQTGGLYGYTF. The CDR3 DNA reads as TGCAGCGTTGAAGATTTACAGACAGGGGGGCTCTATGGCTACACCTTC. This chain joins TRBV29-1 and TRBJ1-2; 9 bases are shared with TRBD1. Trimming took 0 bases from V and 4 from J; bases not matched to a gene: 9. CDR3 length: 16 residues. Germline V gene lookup returns CDR1 SQVTM and CDR2 ANQGSEA.

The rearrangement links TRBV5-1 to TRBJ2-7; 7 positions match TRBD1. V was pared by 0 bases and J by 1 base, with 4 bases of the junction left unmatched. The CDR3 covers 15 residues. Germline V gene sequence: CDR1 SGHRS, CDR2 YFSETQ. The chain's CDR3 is CASSLGQGTSYEQYF. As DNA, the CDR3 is TGCGCCAGCAGCTTGGGACAGGGAACATCCTACGAGCAGTACTTC. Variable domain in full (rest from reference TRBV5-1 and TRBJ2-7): KAGVTQTPRYLIKTRGQQVTLSCSPISGHRSVSWYQQTPGQGLQFLFEYFSETQRNKGNFPGRFSGRQFSNSRSEMNVSTLELGDSALYLCASSLGQGTSYEQYFGPGTRLTVT.

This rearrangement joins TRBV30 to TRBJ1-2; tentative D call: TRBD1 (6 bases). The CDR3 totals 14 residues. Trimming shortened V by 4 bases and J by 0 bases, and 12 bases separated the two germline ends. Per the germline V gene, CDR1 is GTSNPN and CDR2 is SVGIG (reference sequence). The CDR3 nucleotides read TGTGCCTGGACCGGACAGATCTCTAACTATGGCTACACCTTC. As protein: CAWTGQISNYGYTF.

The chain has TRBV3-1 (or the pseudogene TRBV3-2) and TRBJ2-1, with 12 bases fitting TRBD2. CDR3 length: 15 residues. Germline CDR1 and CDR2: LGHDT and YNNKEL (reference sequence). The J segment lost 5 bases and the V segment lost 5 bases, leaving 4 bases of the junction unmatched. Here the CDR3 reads CASSWGLAGHNEQFF. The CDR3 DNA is TGTGCCAGCAGCTGGGGACTAGCGGGTCACAATGAGCAGTTCTTC.

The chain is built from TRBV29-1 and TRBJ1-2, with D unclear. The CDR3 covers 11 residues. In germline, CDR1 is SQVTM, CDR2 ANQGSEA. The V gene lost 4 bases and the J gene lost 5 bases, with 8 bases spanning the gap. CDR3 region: CSVGADYGYTF. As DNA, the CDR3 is TGCAGCGTTGGGGCAGATTATGGCTACACCTTC.

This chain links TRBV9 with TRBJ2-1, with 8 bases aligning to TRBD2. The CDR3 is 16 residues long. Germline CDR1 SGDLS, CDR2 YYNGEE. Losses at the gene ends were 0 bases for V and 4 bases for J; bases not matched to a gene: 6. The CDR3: CASSVGEAGVYNEQFF. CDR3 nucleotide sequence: TGTGCCAGCAGCGTAGGTGAAGCGGGGGTATACAATGAGCAGTTCTTC.